What follows describes a single T cell receptor (beta chain). Its antigen is still unknown. This specimen comes from a study of OX40 agonist ivuxolimab in advanced cancers. Only in-frame clones appear in the TCRdb table, and some are missing; sequencing was by immunoSEQ multiplex PCR. This sample has 9,500 to 15,000 clones, with about 80% found just once. General observations from the study: Clonal expansion by week 6 occurred in CD4+ and CD8+ blood T cells (at 0.1 to 3.0 mg/kg).

V dropped 7 bases and J dropped 7 bases, with 19 bases sitting between them. The V gene's germline CDR1 is MDHEN and CDR2 SYDVKM. The CDR3 runs to 15 residues. The source of this sequence is an adult with an advanced solid tumor such as melanoma, head and neck, liver or kidney cancer. This material consisted of CD4+ or CD8+ T cells sorted from blood, taken in a trial of the OX40 agonist ivuxolimab. The chain uses TRBV28 and TRBJ2-2; a possible D gene is TRBD1 (5 bases). CDR3 DNA: TGTGCCAGCAATCACCTCACGGACAACGACGGGGAGCTGTTTTTT. Protein: CASNHLTDNDGELFF. The full variable domain, completed using reference TRBV28 and TRBJ2-2, is DVKVTQSSRYLVKRTGEKVFLECVQDMDHENMFWYRQDPGLGLRLIYFSYDVKMKEKGDIPEGYSVSREKKERFSLILESASTNQTSMYLCASNHLTDNDGELFFGEGSRLTVL.